These T cell receptor beta chains were read from a single sample in a study of CD8 T cells in ankylosing spondylitis. One entry per CDR3 protein, called by TCRdb with MiXCR from the 5' RACE reads. The sample holds roughly 130,000 distinct CDR3 sequences, about an eighth seen once. The sequenced sample was blood, either unsorted or a sorted T cell fraction (not recorded which). Receptors were obtained from a female donor with ankylosing spondylitis or in good health (not recorded which). Each CDR3 is given with its conserved first and last residue. A D gene is named only where the DNA matches it firmly. Size values are once, few and many counts, or a class for expanded clones, and some rows have none.

J,V,D,size,DNA,CDR3
TRBJ1-3,TRBV2,-,-,TGTGCCAGCAGTGAATCGGCAGGCGGATTAGGAAACACCATATATTTT,CASSESAGGLGNTIYF
TRBJ1-6,TRBV10-3,-,many,TGTGCCATTAGGGCCCAGGAGGATTCACCCCTCCACTTT,CAIRAQEDSPLHF
TRBJ2-3,TRBV20-1,-,few,TGCAGTGCTAGGCGAGGGTGGGGCACAGATACGCAGTATTTT,CSARRGWGTDTQYF
TRBJ2-1,TRBV12-3/TRBV12-4,-,few,TGTGCCAGCAGTTCCTCGGAGCGTTCCTACAATGAGCAGTTCTTC,CASSSSERSYNEQFF
TRBJ2-7,TRBV7-8,TRBD2,many,TGTGCCAGCAGCTTAAGTTGGACTAGCTCCTACGAGCAGTACTTC,CASSLSWTSSYEQYF
TRBJ2-3,TRBV20-1,TRBD1,few,TGCAGTGCTGACGGGGACAGAAGCACAGATACGCAGTATTTT,CSADGDRSTDTQYF
TRBJ2-1,TRBV20-1,-,few,TGCAGTGCTAGCCCCGTCCGAATAATTGGGGCTGCTTACTACAATGAGCAGTTCTTC,CSASPVRIIGAAYYNEQFF
TRBJ2-7,TRBV28,-,-,TGTGCCAGCAGTCTCGGGACGATCGGTAGGGAGCAGTACTTC,CASSLGTIGREQYF
TRBJ2-7,TRBV5-6,-,few,TGTGCCAGCAGCTTGGGAACCGGTTTTCTAAGGGAGCAGTACTTC,CASSLGTGFLREQYF
TRBJ1-2,TRBV29-1,-,many,TGCAGCGCCCGGACCGAGGCTTACTATGGCTACACCTTC,CSARTEAYYGYTF
TRBJ2-7,TRBV20-1,TRBD1,many,TGCAGTGCCTCAAGACAGGGGGCGGGGGAGCAGTACTTC,CSASRQGAGEQYF
TRBJ2-3,TRBV7-9,-,-,TGTGCCAGCAGCTTAAGTCGGAGAACCACAGATACGCAGTATTTT,CASSLSRRTTDTQYF
TRBJ2-6,TRBV20-1,-,few,TGCAGTGCCAGGCCGGGGGGCACTGGGGCCAACGTCCTGACTTTC,CSARPGGTGANVLTF
TRBJ2-5,TRBV7-2,-,-,TGTGCCAGCAGCCCGGGGACTCTAGAGACCCAGTACTTC,CASSPGTLETQYF
TRBJ2-3,TRBV5-1,-,few,TGCGCCAGCAGCCGCACATCACCGTCGCGCTGGGGGGTAGAAGATACGCAGTATTTT,CASSRTSPSRWGVEDTQYF
TRBJ2-7,TRBV7-8,TRBD2,few,TGTGCCAGCAGCTCCGAAGGGACTAGCGGCCGCTACGAGCAGTACTTC,CASSSEGTSGRYEQYF
TRBJ2-3,TRBV5-4,TRBD1,many,TGTGCCAGCAGCTTTTGGACAGGGGGCTCCACAGATACGCAGTATTTT,CASSFWTGGSTDTQYF
TRBJ2-1,TRBV12-3/TRBV12-4,-,few,TGTGCCAGCAGTTCCGGAAGGGGGCAGTTCTTC,CASSSGRGQFF
TRBJ1-5,TRBV7-2,TRBD1,-,TGTGCCAGCAGCCGCGACAGGGGGCAAGGTCAGCCCCAGCATTTT,CASSRDRGQGQPQHF
TRBJ2-5,TRBV20-1,TRBD1,many,TGCAGTGCTAAGGACAGGCAAGAGACCCAGTACTTC,CSAKDRQETQYF
TRBJ1-1,TRBV20-1,-,many,TGCAGTGCTAGAGATCCGGGGGTGAACACTGAAGCTTTCTTT,CSARDPGVNTEAFF
TRBJ2-2,TRBV24-1,TRBD1,many,TGTGCCACCGAGACAGGGACCGGGGAGCTGTTTTTT,CATETGTGELFF
TRBJ2-7,TRBV3-1,-,many,TGTGCCAGCAGCCAAGGGTACGCCTCCGACTACGAGCAGTACTTC,CASSQGYASDYEQYF
TRBJ1-6,TRBV27,-,many,TGTGCCAGCAGTCGAGGGGGGCAGAATAATTCACCCCTCCACTTT,CASSRGGQNNSPLHF
TRBJ2-2,TRBV12-3/TRBV12-4,-,-,TGTGCCAGCAGTTTTCGGGCAGGCTCTACCGGGGAGCTGTTTTTT,CASSFRAGSTGELFF
TRBJ2-3,TRBV5-1,-,-,TGCGCCAGCAACCGGCAGGGGTCAAATACGCAGTATTTT,CASNRQGSNTQYF
TRBJ2-3,TRBV20-1,-,few,TGCAGTGCTCCGGGGCGTGGGGATACGCAGTATTTT,CSAPGRGDTQYF
TRBJ2-4,TRBV12-3/TRBV12-4,-,few,TGTGCCAGCGGCGACAGTACCAAAAACATTCAGTACTTC,CASGDSTKNIQYF
TRBJ2-1,TRBV5-6,-,-,TGTGCCAGCAGCCGACGGAGGGACTTTTCCTACAATGAGCAGTTCTTC,CASSRRRDFSYNEQFF
TRBJ2-7,TRBV28,TRBD1,few,TGTGCCAGCAGAAGACAGGGGGCTGGCGAGCAGTACTTC,CASRRQGAGEQYF
TRBJ1-2,TRBV20-1,-,many,TGCAGTGCTAGCCAGGACGTAACTAACTATGGCTACACCTTC,CSASQDVTNYGYTF
TRBJ2-7,TRBV2,-,-,TGTGCCAGCCACGTCCCGCAGGCCCGTTCCTACGAGCAGTACTTC,CASHVPQARSYEQYF